The 32 T cell receptor beta chains below were found in one sample sequenced in a study of cytomegalovirus exposure and HLA in healthy donors (dated by TCRdb to about 2017). Library creation used the immunoSEQ multiplex PCR assay. The source is immuneACCESS, and TCRdb retained only in-frame sequences with V and J called. Part of the clones is not carried over; for the studies checked, unresolved V genes explain less than half of this, and the remainder is unexplained. Present in this sample are 100,000 to 150,000 clones, just under 90% of which were seen just once. Jointly, the top ten make up approximately 3.3% of the sample. The sequencing sample was made of PBMCs. The source of these receptors is a man aged 25-45 years in good health and CMV-seronegative.

This clone has a single count. The J gene is TRBJ2-7, the V gene TRBV28, with 11 bases matching TRBD1. Germline V lookup: CDR1 MDHEN, CDR2 SYDVKM. With V trimmed by 6 bases and J by 3 bases, 7 bases remained unmatched. This CDR3 has 15 residues. The CDR3: CASSSPGTGGYEQYF. The CDR3 region has the DNA TGTGCCAGCAGCAGTCCCGGGACAGGGGGCTACGAGCAGTACTTC.

The chain recombines TRBV4-3 with TRBJ2-3, with 9 bases aligning to TRBD2. Germline V gives CDR1 LGHNA, CDR2 YSLEER. The CDR3 totals 17 residues. V shed 6 bases and J 3 bases; nucleotides not matched to a gene: 13. The CDR3 loop is CASSPGSLAGWTDTQYF. The DNA of the CDR3 is TGCGCCAGCAGTCCTGGTTCCCTAGCGGGGTGGACAGATACGCAGTATTTT.

The V and J genes are TRBV2 and TRBJ2-4; 12 bases align to TRBD2. Germline CDR1 is SNHLY and CDR2 is FYNNEI. V gave up 4 bases and J gave up 0 bases; unmatched junction bases: 7. This CDR3 has 18 residues. CDR3 amino acids: CASSVASGGAAAKNIQYF. In nucleotides, the CDR3 is TGTGCCAGCAGTGTGGCTAGCGGGGGGGCCGCAGCCAAAAACATTCAGTACTTC.

V and J are TRBV7-9 and TRBJ1-5; weak D call: TRBD1 (5 bases). Germline V gene data show CDR1 as SEHNR and CDR2 as FQNEAQ (reference sequence). V gave up 3 bases and J gave up 2 bases, with 11 bases separating them. This CDR3 spans 15 amino acids. As DNA, the CDR3 is TGTGCCAGCAGCTTCAGCGGGGGGGGCAATCAGCCCCAGCATTTT. It is translated as CASSFSGGGNQPQHF. Variable domain in full (rest from reference TRBV7-9 and TRBJ1-5): DTGVSQNPRHKITKRGQNVTFRCDPISEHNRLYWYRQTLGQGPEFLTYFQNEAQLEKSRLLSDRFSAERPKGSFSTLEIQRTEQGDSAMYLCASSFSGGGNQPQHFGDGTRLSIL.

The V and J genes are TRBV18 and TRBJ1-2; TRBD1 matches at 10 bases. The CDR3 has 13 amino acids. CDR1 is KGHSH, CDR2 LQKENI, per germline. V lost 2 bases and J lost 13; bases outside the gene matches: 7. This chain's CDR3 is CASSPTGQGLSTF. The DNA of the CDR3 is TGTGCCAGCTCACCAACGGGACAGGGGTTGAGCACCTTC.

The chain couples TRBV6-1 to TRBJ1-4, with TRBD1 identical over 7 bases. The CDR3 consists of 14 residues. The germline CDR1 and CDR2 sequences are MNHNS and SASEGT. V lost 7 bases to trimming and J lost 2 bases; unmatched junction nucleotides: 4. The CDR3 protein is CASIGGSTNEKLFF. CDR3 DNA sequence: TGTGCCAGCATAGGGGGCAGCACTAATGAAAAACTGTTTTTT.

This clone occurred once. The rearrangement joins TRBV28 to TRBJ2-7, with D unresolved. Germline loops: CDR1 MDHEN, CDR2 SYDVKM. V gave up 5 bases and J gave up 0 bases, with 5 bases separating them. The CDR3 runs 12 residues. CDR3 sequence: CASSVSSYEQYF. In DNA form, the CDR3 reads TGTGCCAGCAGTGTGAGCTCCTACGAGCAGTACTTC.

This rearrangement joins TRBV9 to TRBJ2-2, with 8 bases lining up with TRBD1. The CDR3 is 17 residues long. The ends lost 0 bases at V and 6 bases at J; junction bases unmatched: 10. CDR1 is SGDLS, CDR2 YYNGEE, per germline. The CDR3 DNA reads TGTGCCAGCAGCGTAGGGACAGGGAGGAGTTCCCCCGGGGAGCTGTTTTTT. It codes for CASSVGTGRSSPGELFF. The variable domain in full, completed from reference TRBV9 and TRBJ2-2, reads DSGVTQTPKHLITATGQRVTLRCSPRSGDLSVYWYQQSLDQGLQFLIQYYNGEERAKGNILERFSAQQFPDLHSELNLSSLELGDSALYFCASSVGTGRSSPGELFFGEGSRLTVL.

The rearrangement uses TRBV7-2 and TRBJ1-5; D ambiguous. Trimming stripped 5 bases from V and 2 bases from J, with 13 bases between. This CDR3 spans 15 amino acids. Germline CDR1 and CDR2: SGHTA and FQGNSA. The CDR3 region is CASSAGLARNQPQHF. CDR3 nucleotides: TGTGCCAGCAGCGCCGGACTGGCACGCAATCAGCCCCAGCATTTT.

The chain uses TRBV7-6 and TRBJ2-1; D might be TRBD2 (6 bases). The germline gives CDR1 SGHVS, CDR2 FNYEAQ. The CDR3 is 15 amino acids. The germline V and J ends were trimmed by 7 bases and 4 bases, with 17 bases remaining between them. The CDR3 reads CASTRGLSEYNEQFF. The CDR3 DNA reads TGTGCCAGCACAAGGGGACTTTCGGAATACAATGAGCAGTTCTTC.

This rearrangement joins TRBV2 to TRBJ2-5; a possible D gene is TRBD1 (6 bases). CDR3 length: 13 residues. CDR1 SNHLY and CDR2 FYNNEI come from the germline V gene. Trimming removed 8 bases at V and 3 bases at J, with 13 bases between. The CDR3 is CASLPGQEETQYF. The CDR3 coding sequence is TGTGCCAGCCTCCCGGGACAAGAAGAGACCCAGTACTTC.

The rearrangement joins TRBV18 to TRBJ1-2, with D perhaps TRBD1 (5 bases). The length of the CDR3 is 13 residues. Trimming removed 5 bases from V and 6 bases from J, with 13 bases in between. Germline CDR1 is KGHSH and CDR2 is LQKENI. CDR3 DNA sequence: TGTGCCAGCTCATTTGACAGAGCAAATGGCTACACCTTC. Translation gives CASSFDRANGYTF.

This clone was seen once. The V gene is TRBV5-6, the J gene TRBJ1-1, with D possibly matching TRBD1 (5 bases). Between the trimmed V and J ends, which lost 0 bases and 3 bases, there was a span of 18 bases. The V gene's germline CDR1 is SGHDT and CDR2 YYEEEE. There are 17 residues in the CDR3. CDR3 bases: TGTGCCAGCAGCTTGGTGGTACCAAGGGACTGGGACACTGAAGCTTTCTTT. This codes for CASSLVVPRDWDTEAFF.

This chain connects TRBV27 to TRBJ1-1; D gene ambiguous. The germline V and J ends were trimmed by 8 bases and 5 bases, with 18 bases remaining between them. The CDR3 is made up of 14 amino acids. CDR1 is MNHEY, CDR2 SMNVEV, per germline (reference sequence). Here the CDR3 DNA reads TGTGCCAGCGCATTTCAGGTTCGAAGGACTGAAGCTTTCTTT. This gives the protein CASAFQVRRTEAFF.

This clone was recorded once. The CDR3: CSVEDPGEAWLAANEQFF. The CDR3 DNA reads TGCAGCGTTGAAGATCCGGGTGAGGCTTGGCTAGCGGCCAATGAGCAGTTCTTC. The chain joins TRBV29-1 to TRBJ2-1; the match to TRBD2 covers 7 bases. CDR3 length equals 18 residues. Germline V gene data show CDR1 as SQVTM and CDR2 as ANQGSEA. With 0 bases clipped from V and 6 bases from J, the junction kept 17 bases outside the gene matches.

This rearrangement joins TRBV4-1 to TRBJ2-1; D not resolved. CDR3 length: 13 residues. Trimming cost V 2 bases and J 5 bases, with 7 bases left between them. Germline CDR1 MGHRA, CDR2 YSYEKL. CDR3 nucleotide sequence: TGCGCCAGCAGCCAACGCGGTCACAATGAGCAGTTCTTC. This sequence encodes CASSQRGHNEQFF.

The J gene is TRBJ2-7, the V gene TRBV7-2; TRBD1 aligns across 10 bases. Germline V gives CDR1 SGHTA, CDR2 FQGNSA. The CDR3 contains 16 residues. Germline trimming cut 5 bases from V and 7 bases from J; bases unmatched to any gene: 14. CDR3 sequence (DNA): TGTGCCAGCAGCCCCGGGACAGGGGATCACATGAGGGAGCAGTACTTC. Amino acids: CASSPGTGDHMREQYF. The entire variable domain, with the rest obtained from reference TRBV7-2 and TRBJ2-7, is as follows: GAGVSQSPSNKVTEKGKDVELRCDPISGHTALYWYRQSLGQGLEFLIYFQGNSAPDKSGLPSDRFSAERTGGSVSTLTIQRTQQEDSAVYLCASSPGTGDHMREQYFGPGTRLTVT.

The rearrangement uses TRBV6-5 and TRBJ1-3; 7 bases map to TRBD1. V dropped 5 bases and J dropped 0; count of bases not matched to a gene: 4. Germline assignment: CDR1 MNHEY and CDR2 SVGAGI. The CDR3 consists of 15 residues. The CDR3 region has the DNA TGTGCCAGCAGTACGGACAGGAGCTCTGGAAACACCATATATTTT. Amino acid sequence: CASSTDRSSGNTIYF.

The chain combines TRBV27 with TRBJ1-2, with TRBD1 matching over 8 bases. Unmatched junction bases numbered 12, after V lost 2 bases and J lost 4 bases. Germline lookup yields CDR1 MNHEY and CDR2 SMNVEV (reference sequence). The CDR3 length is 17 residues. The CDR3 region has the DNA TGTGCCAGCAGTTTAGGTCCGGGACAGGAGACTTTCTATGGCTACACCTTC. As protein: CASSLGPGQETFYGYTF.

The genes are TRBV5-4 and TRBJ2-5, with TRBD1 matching 9 bases. This CDR3 has 14 residues. The V gene end was trimmed by 3 bases and the J gene end by 4 bases; junction bases not matched to a gene: 4. Germline lookup yields CDR1 SGHNT and CDR2 YYREEE (reference sequence). The CDR3 nucleotides read TGTGCCAGCAGCTCCAGACAGGGGGGAGAGACCCAGTACTTC. It is translated as CASSSRQGGETQYF.

The rearrangement uses TRBV28 and TRBJ1-2; 9 bases match TRBD1. Germline CDR1 is MDHEN and CDR2 is SYDVKM. With V trimmed by 6 bases and J by 8 bases, 7 bases remained unmatched. This CDR3 contains 13 residues. The CDR3 DNA reads TGTGCCAGCAGCCCTGGGACAGGGAGCGGCTACACCTTC. Translating gives CASSPGTGSGYTF.

CDR3 in DNA: TGTGCCAGCAGCCAAGACAGGGATCAGCCCCAGCATTTT. Amino acid sequence: CASSQDRDQPQHF. V is TRBV14 and J is TRBJ1-5; weak D call: TRBD1 (5 bases). The germline gives CDR1 SGHDN, CDR2 FVKESK. This CDR3 is built from 13 residues. The germline V and J ends were trimmed by 0 bases and 5 bases, with 5 bases remaining between them.

The rearrangement joins TRBV7-2 to TRBJ1-5; tentatively, D is TRBD1 (6 bases). This CDR3 has 16 residues. Germline assignment: CDR1 SGHTA and CDR2 FQGNSA. Trimming removed 1 base at V and 0 bases at J, with 10 bases between. The CDR3 bases are TGTGCCAGCAGCTTAGAGGCAGGGGATAGCAATCAGCCCCAGCATTTT. It specifies CASSLEAGDSNQPQHF. Together with reference TRBV7-2 and TRBJ1-5, the CDR3 gives the full variable domain: GAGVSQSPSNKVTEKGKDVELRCDPISGHTALYWYRQSLGQGLEFLIYFQGNSAPDKSGLPSDRFSAERTGGSVSTLTIQRTQQEDSAVYLCASSLEAGDSNQPQHFGDGTRLSIL.

The V gene is TRBV18, the J gene TRBJ2-7; 7 nucleotides agree with TRBD1. CDR1 is KGHSH and CDR2 is LQKENI in the germline V gene. The trim removed 3 bases at V and 9 bases at J, leaving 5 bases unmatched. The CDR3 totals 12 residues. The CDR3 DNA follows: TGTGCCAGCTCACCGCGACAGGGTAGGCAGTACTTC. As protein: CASSPRQGRQYF.

This clone was counted once. V gene TRBV7-3 combines with J gene TRBJ2-3, with 9 bases matching TRBD1. The V gene's germline CDR1 is SGHTA and CDR2 FQGTGA. V lost 1 base to trimming and J lost 0 bases; unmatched junction nucleotides: 8. The CDR3 extends over 18 amino acids. CDR3 residues: CASSLIGGQGTSTDTQYF. Here the CDR3 DNA reads TGTGCCAGCAGCTTAATAGGGGGACAGGGCACTAGCACAGATACGCAGTATTTT.

This clone showed up just once. The V and J genes are TRBV5-1 and TRBJ2-1; maybe TRBD2 (6 bases). The CDR3 spans 14 residues. In germline, CDR1 is SGHRS, CDR2 YFSETQ. V lost 2 bases and J 0 bases, leaving 6 bases between the germline ends. The CDR3 DNA follows: TGCGCCAGCAGCTTCGGGAGCTCCTACAATGAGCAGTTCTTC. As protein: CASSFGSSYNEQFF.

The genes are TRBV6-1 and TRBJ2-3, with 8 bases identical to TRBD1. The CDR3 consists of 15 residues. V was clipped by 6 bases and J by 5 bases; unmatched bases: 10. Germline V gives CDR1 MNHNS, CDR2 SASEGT. The CDR3 spells CASRKQGAELDTQYF. CDR3 coding DNA: TGTGCCAGCAGAAAGCAGGGGGCGGAATTAGATACGCAGTATTTT.

The genes are TRBV28 and TRBJ1-5; D uncertain. CDR3 length equals 19 residues. The V end was cut by 1 base, the J end by 2 bases, with 21 bases between. The V gene's germline CDR1 is MDHEN and CDR2 SYDVKM. CDR3 DNA: TGTGCCAGCAGTTTATCCCTGGGCCCCGCTGAACGTGGCAATCAGCCCCAGCATTTT. Amino acids: CASSLSLGPAERGNQPQHF.

The rearrangement uses TRBV29-1 and TRBJ2-7, with 10 bases that match TRBD1. From germline, CDR1 is SQVTM and CDR2 ANQGSEA. The CDR3 is 15 amino acids. V was pared by 6 bases and J by 1 base, with 9 bases of the junction left unmatched. CDR3 in amino acids: CSVDVAGQGSYEQYF. The CDR3, as DNA: TGCAGCGTAGATGTCGCGGGACAGGGGTCCTACGAGCAGTACTTC.

The chain carries TRBV19 and TRBJ1-2; D is possibly TRBD1 (6 bases). The V end lost 0 bases, the J end lost 0 bases, and 14 bases lay between the germline ends. Germline V gives CDR1 LNHDA, CDR2 SQIVND (reference sequence). The CDR3 is made up of 17 amino acids. The CDR3 DNA reads as TGTGCCAGTAGTATAGATCTCCCAAGGGGGACTAACTATGGCTACACCTTC. Translation gives CASSIDLPRGTNYGYTF.

The rearrangement joins TRBV28 to TRBJ2-7, with D tentatively TRBD1 (6 bases). Germline V lookup: CDR1 MDHEN, CDR2 SYDVKM. The V gene lost 7 bases and the J gene lost 0 bases, with 13 bases spanning the gap. There are 14 residues in the CDR3. The CDR3 region has the DNA TGTGCCAGCAACCCACAGGGTAGCTCCTACGAGCAGTACTTC. Translation: CASNPQGSSYEQYF.

The CDR3 region is CATRRQAGNIQYF. As DNA, the CDR3 is TGTGCCACCCGACGACAGGCCGGGAACATTCAGTACTTC. This chain uses TRBV15 with TRBJ2-4, with D possibly TRBD1 on 6 matching bases. Trimming removed 8 bases from V and 7 bases from J, with 15 bases in between. There are 13 residues in the CDR3. In germline, CDR1 is LNHNV, CDR2 YYDKDF (reference sequence).